The next 16 T cell receptor beta chains were all read from a single sample in a study of T cells after somatic rescue of genetic block. Measured with immunoSEQ multiplex PCR; TCRdb has only the in-frame clones, and not every one. The sample holds 100,000 to 120,000 clones, 75% to 95% seen once. The material sequenced was peripheral blood mononuclear cells (PBMCs). The receptors come from a woman aged 18-29 years.

The J gene is TRBJ2-2, the V gene TRBV28, with D perhaps being TRBD1 or TRBD2 (5 bases each). Trimming cost V 5 bases and J 2 bases, with 12 bases left between them. The CDR3 spans 15 residues. Germline V gene sequence: CDR1 MDHEN, CDR2 SYDVKM. CDR3 amino acids: CASSPGTLNTGELFF. The CDR3 DNA reads TGTGCCAGCAGTCCCGGGACCCTTAACACCGGGGAGCTGTTTTTT.

The rearrangement links TRBV7-3 to TRBJ1-5, with 7 bases aligning to TRBD1. CDR1 and CDR2 (germline): SGHTA, FQGTGA. CDR3 length: 17 amino acids. With 6 bases clipped from V and 1 base from J, the junction kept 12 bases outside the gene matches. CDR3 nucleotide sequence: TGTGCCAGCAGTCCTAACCGGGAGGGGGCAAGCAATCAGCCCCAGCATTTT. This codes for CASSPNREGASNQPQHF.

The CDR3 reads CSVGGYGYTF. CDR3 nucleotides: TGCAGCGTCGGGGGGTATGGCTACACCTTC. J is TRBJ1-2 and V is TRBV29-1, with D possibly matching TRBD1 (5 bases). This CDR3 spans 10 amino acids. The V and J ends lost 6 bases and 5 bases respectively, with 7 bases between them. Germline V gene sequence: CDR1 SQVTM, CDR2 ANQGSEA.

The chain employs TRBV6-5 and TRBJ1-1; TRBD1 aligns across 8 bases. Germline CDR1 MNHEY, CDR2 SVGAGI. The CDR3 covers 15 residues. The V segment lost 2 bases and the J segment 10 bases; nucleotides outside the gene matches: 12. The CDR3 bases are TGTGCCAGCAGTTACGGTGGGGACAGGCCCCTGAGAGCTTTCTTT. This encodes CASSYGGDRPLRAFF.

The genes are TRBV6-1 and TRBJ2-7, with 7 bases aligning to TRBD2. The CDR3 consists of 14 residues. Germline V gene sequence: CDR1 MNHNS, CDR2 SASEGT. The V and J ends lost 1 base and 5 bases, in that order; junction bases with no gene match: 5. Here the CDR3 DNA reads TGTGCCAGCAGTGAAGGGAAAGGGAGGGACGAGCAGTACTTC. Its translation is CASSEGKGRDEQYF.

The gene calls are TRBV27 and TRBJ1-3; TRBD1 agrees at 8 bases. Germline V lookup: CDR1 MNHEY, CDR2 SMNVEV (reference sequence). The junction had 7 bases not matched to a gene; V was cut back by 8 bases and J by 4 bases. The CDR3 runs 14 residues. The CDR3 coding sequence is TGTGCCAGCGCTGACAGGGGACTCGGAAACACCATATATTTT. Translation: CASADRGLGNTIYF.

This clone is a singleton in its sample. J is TRBJ2-3 and V is TRBV9; 10 bases map to TRBD1. This CDR3 has 16 amino acids. Germline V gene sequence: CDR1 SGDLS, CDR2 YYNGEE. V lost 4 bases, J lost 1 base, and 6 bases stayed unmatched. DNA of the CDR3: TGTGCCAGCAGCCCTCCCGGGACAGGGGGCACAGATACGCAGTATTTT. Encoded protein: CASSPPGTGGTDTQYF.

This sequence joins TRBV5-1 and TRBJ1-1; D remains unclear. The CDR3 is made up of 13 amino acids. Germline V lookup: CDR1 SGHRS, CDR2 YFSETQ. V shed 2 bases and J shed 1 base, with 6 bases lying between them. The CDR3 sequence: CASSLTGNTEAFF. In nucleotides, the CDR3 is TGCGCCAGCAGCTTAACGGGGAACACTGAAGCTTTCTTT.

V usage is TRBV28 and J usage is TRBJ1-3; D may be TRBD1 (6 bases). The germline V gene encodes CDR1 MDHEN and CDR2 SYDVKM. With 5 bases removed from V and 5 bases from J, the gap between germline ends came to 10 bases. This CDR3 spans 13 amino acids. Here the CDR3 reads CASSQQGRNTIYF. CDR3 coding DNA: TGTGCCAGCAGTCAACAGGGCAGAAACACCATATATTTT.

CDR3 sequence reads: CAWSVFTEAFF. In DNA, the CDR3 is TGTGCCTGGAGTGTCTTCACTGAAGCTTTCTTT. The V gene is TRBV30, the J gene TRBJ1-1; D is undetermined. This CDR3 has 11 amino acids. Looked up from germline, CDR1 is GTSNPN and CDR2 is SVGIG (reference sequence). The V end was cut by 0 bases, the J end by 4 bases, with 3 bases between. Complete variable domain (other parts from reference TRBV30 and TRBJ1-1): SQTIHQWPATLVQPVGSPLSLECTVEGTSNPNLYWYRQAAGRGLQLLFYSVGIGQISSEVPQNLSASRPQDRQFILSSKKLLLSDSGFYLCAWSVFTEAFFGQGTRLTVV.

V and J are TRBV6-5 and TRBJ1-1, with 7 bases lining up with TRBD1. The CDR3 has 16 residues. The ends lost 3 bases at V and 0 bases at J; junction bases unmatched: 7. CDR1 and CDR2 (germline): MNHEY, SVGAGI. CDR3 coding DNA: TGTGCCAGCAGTTATAGGGACAGCTTCATGAACACTGAAGCTTTCTTT. Amino acids: CASSYRDSFMNTEAFF.

V gene TRBV13 combines with J gene TRBJ2-3; 11 bases line up with TRBD2. Germline V lookup: CDR1 PRHDT, CDR2 FYEKMQ (reference sequence). With 5 bases clipped from V and 2 bases from J, the junction kept 6 bases outside the gene matches. This CDR3 region has 16 residues. The DNA of the CDR3 is TGTGCCAGCAGCGGGAGTAGCGGGGGGGCCACAGATACGCAGTATTTT. This codes for CASSGSSGGATDTQYF.

The chain has TRBV19 and TRBJ2-3, with TRBD2 matching over 10 bases. The germline V gene has CDR1 LNHDA and CDR2 SQIVND (reference sequence). This CDR3 comprises 16 residues. V trimming: 2 bases; J trimming: 5 bases; junction bases outside the gene matches: 7. The CDR3 DNA follows: TGTGCCAGTAGTATACTAGCGGGGGAAGGTGGAGATACGCAGTATTTT. Translation gives CASSILAGEGGDTQYF.

The chain couples TRBV5-4 to TRBJ2-7; no firm D call. This CDR3 is 15 amino acids long. The V end lost 3 bases, the J end lost 3 bases, and 16 bases lay between the germline ends. Germline-derived CDR1 and CDR2 are SGHNT and YYREEE (reference sequence). The CDR3 region has the DNA TGTGCCAGCAGCTCCCTGGGCAGGCAAGACTACGAGCAGTACTTC. This gives the protein CASSSLGRQDYEQYF.

This chain joins TRBV12-5 and TRBJ2-1, with 8 bases lining up with TRBD2. J gave up 4 bases and V 0 bases, and 8 bases lay outside the gene matches. This CDR3 comprises 17 residues. Per germline, CDR1 LGHNT and CDR2 FRNRAP. CDR3 sequence: CASGLVLAGGLYNEQFF. In nucleotides, the CDR3 is TGTGCTAGTGGTTTGGTTCTGGCGGGGGGTTTATACAATGAGCAGTTCTTC.

CDR3 in amino acids: CASSPEVNEKLFF. The CDR3 DNA sequence: TGTGCCAGCTCACCCGAGGTGAATGAAAAACTGTTTTTT. The chain is built from TRBV18 and TRBJ1-4; the D is unclear. V lost 3 bases and J 5 bases, leaving 7 bases between the germline ends. Germline V CDR1 and CDR2: KGHSH, LQKENI. This CDR3 region has 13 residues.